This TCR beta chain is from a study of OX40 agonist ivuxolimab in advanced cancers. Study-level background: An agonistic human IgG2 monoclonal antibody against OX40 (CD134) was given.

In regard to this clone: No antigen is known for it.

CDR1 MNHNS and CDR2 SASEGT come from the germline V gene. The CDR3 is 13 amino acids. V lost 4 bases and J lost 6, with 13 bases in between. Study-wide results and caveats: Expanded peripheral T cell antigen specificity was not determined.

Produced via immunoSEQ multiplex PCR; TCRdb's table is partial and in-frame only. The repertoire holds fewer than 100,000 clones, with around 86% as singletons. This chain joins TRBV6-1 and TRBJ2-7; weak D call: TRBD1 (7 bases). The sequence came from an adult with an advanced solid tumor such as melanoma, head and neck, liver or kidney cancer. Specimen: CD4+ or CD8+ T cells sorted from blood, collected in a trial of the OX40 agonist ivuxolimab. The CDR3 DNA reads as TGTGCCAGCAGTGCCGCAGGGGGAGGCGAGCAGTACTTC. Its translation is CASSAAGGGEQYF.